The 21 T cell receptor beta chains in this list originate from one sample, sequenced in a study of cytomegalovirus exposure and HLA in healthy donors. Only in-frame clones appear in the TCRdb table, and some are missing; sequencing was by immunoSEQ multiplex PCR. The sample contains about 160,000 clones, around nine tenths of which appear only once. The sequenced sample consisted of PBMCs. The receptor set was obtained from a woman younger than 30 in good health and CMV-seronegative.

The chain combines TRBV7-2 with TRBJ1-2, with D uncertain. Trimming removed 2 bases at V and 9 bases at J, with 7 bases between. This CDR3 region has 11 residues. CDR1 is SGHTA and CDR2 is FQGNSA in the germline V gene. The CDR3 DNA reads TGTGCCAGCAGCTTAATTAACAGCTACACCTTC. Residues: CASSLINSYTF.

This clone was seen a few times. The CDR3 loop is CAWSTWTEDGYTF. The CDR3 region has the DNA TGTGCCTGGAGTACCTGGACAGAAGATGGCTACACCTTC. This chain links TRBV30 with TRBJ1-2; a weak D match, TRBD1 (6 bases). The germline V and J ends were trimmed by 2 bases and 6 bases, with 13 bases remaining between them. CDR3 size: 13 residues. Germline-derived CDR1 and CDR2 are GTSNPN and SVGIG (reference sequence).

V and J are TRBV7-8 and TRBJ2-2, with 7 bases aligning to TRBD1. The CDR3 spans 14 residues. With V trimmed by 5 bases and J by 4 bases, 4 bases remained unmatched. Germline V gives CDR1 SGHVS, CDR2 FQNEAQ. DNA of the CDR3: TGTGCCAGCAGCCTACAGGGGTCCACCGGGGAGCTGTTTTTT. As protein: CASSLQGSTGELFF.

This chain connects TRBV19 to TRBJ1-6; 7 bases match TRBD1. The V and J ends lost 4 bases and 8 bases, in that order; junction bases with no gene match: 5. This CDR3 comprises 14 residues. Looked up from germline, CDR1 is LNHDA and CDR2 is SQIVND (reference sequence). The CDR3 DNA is TGTGCCAGTAGTACCGGGACAGTTTATTCACCCCTCCACTTT. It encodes CASSTGTVYSPLHF.

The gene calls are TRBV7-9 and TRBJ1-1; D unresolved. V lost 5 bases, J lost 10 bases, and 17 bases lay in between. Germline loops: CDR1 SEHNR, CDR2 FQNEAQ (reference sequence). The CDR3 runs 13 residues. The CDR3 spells CASSPQENEGAFF. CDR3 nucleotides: TGTGCCAGCAGCCCTCAGGAGAATGAGGGAGCTTTCTTT.

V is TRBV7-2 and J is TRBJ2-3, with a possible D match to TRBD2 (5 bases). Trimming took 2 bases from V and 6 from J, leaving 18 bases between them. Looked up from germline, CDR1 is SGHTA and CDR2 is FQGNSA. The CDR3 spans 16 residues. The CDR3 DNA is TGTGCCAGCAGCTTACTCGTGGGATCCGGGGAGGATACGCAGTATTTT. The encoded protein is CASSLLVGSGEDTQYF.

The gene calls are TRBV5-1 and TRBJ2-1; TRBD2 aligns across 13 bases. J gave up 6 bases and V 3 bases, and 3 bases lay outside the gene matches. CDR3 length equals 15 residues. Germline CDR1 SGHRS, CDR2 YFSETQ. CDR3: CASSSLAGGPNEQFF. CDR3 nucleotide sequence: TGCGCCAGCAGCTCACTAGCGGGAGGGCCCAATGAGCAGTTCTTC.

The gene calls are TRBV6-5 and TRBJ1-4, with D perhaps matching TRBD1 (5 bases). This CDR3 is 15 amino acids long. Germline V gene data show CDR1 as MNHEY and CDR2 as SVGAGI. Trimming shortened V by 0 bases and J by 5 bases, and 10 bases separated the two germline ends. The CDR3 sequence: CASSYSLKGNEKLFF. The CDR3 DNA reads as TGTGCCAGCAGTTACTCGTTGAAGGGGAATGAAAAACTGTTTTTT.

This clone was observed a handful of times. The CDR3 is CASRGGFTEAFF. The CDR3 DNA follows: TGTGCCAGTAGGGGAGGGTTCACTGAAGCTTTCTTT. The rearrangement uses TRBV19 and TRBJ1-1; D remains unclear. The CDR3 totals 12 residues. Looked up from germline, CDR1 is LNHDA and CDR2 is SQIVND (reference sequence). Trimming cost V 6 bases and J 4 bases, with 9 bases left between them.

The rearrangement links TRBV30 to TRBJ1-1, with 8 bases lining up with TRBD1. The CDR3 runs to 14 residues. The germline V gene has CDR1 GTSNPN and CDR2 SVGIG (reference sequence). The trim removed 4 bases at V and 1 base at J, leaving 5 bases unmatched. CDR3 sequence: CAWKRQGRNTEAFF. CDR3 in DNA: TGTGCCTGGAAAAGACAGGGGAGGAACACTGAAGCTTTCTTT.

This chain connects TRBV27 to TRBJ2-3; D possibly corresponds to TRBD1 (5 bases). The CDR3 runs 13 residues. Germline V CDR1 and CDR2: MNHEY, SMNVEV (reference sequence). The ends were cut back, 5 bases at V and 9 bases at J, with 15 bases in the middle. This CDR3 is CASSLGLEATQYF. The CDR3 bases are TGTGCCAGCAGTCTGGGGCTCGAAGCCACGCAGTATTTT.

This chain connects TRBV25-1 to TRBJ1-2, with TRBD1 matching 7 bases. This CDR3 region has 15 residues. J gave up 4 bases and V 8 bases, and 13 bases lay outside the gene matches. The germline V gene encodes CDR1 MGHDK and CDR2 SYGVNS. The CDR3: CASGDGGTAIYGYTF. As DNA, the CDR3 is TGTGCCAGCGGGGACGGAGGGACAGCGATCTATGGCTACACCTTC.

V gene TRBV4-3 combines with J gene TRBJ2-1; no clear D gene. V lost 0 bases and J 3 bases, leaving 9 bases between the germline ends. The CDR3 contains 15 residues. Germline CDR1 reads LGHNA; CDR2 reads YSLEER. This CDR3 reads CASSQDPASYNEQFF. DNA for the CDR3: TGCGCCAGCAGCCAAGATCCGGCTAGCTACAATGAGCAGTTCTTC.

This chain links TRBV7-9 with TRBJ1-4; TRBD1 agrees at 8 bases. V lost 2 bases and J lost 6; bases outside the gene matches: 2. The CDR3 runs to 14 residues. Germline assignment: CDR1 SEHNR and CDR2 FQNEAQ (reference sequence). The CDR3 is CASSLTGGHEKLFF. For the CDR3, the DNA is TGTGCCAGCAGCTTAACAGGGGGGCATGAAAAACTGTTTTTT.

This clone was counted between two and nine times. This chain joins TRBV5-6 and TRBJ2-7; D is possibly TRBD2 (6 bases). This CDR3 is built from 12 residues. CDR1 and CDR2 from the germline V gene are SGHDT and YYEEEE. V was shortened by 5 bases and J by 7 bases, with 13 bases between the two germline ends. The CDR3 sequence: CASRAHAGEQYF. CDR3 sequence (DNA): TGTGCCAGCAGGGCCCACGCGGGGGAGCAGTACTTC.

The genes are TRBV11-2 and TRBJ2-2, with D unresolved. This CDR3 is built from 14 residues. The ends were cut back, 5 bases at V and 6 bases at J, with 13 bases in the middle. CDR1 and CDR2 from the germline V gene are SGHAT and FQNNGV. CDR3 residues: CASSLVVGPGELFF. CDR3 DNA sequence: TGTGCCAGCAGCCTCGTGGTCGGTCCCGGGGAGCTGTTTTTT. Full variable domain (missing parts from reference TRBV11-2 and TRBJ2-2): EAGVAQSPRYKIIEKRQSVAFWCNPISGHATLYWYQQILGQGPKLLIQFQNNGVVDDSQLPKDRFSAERLKGVDSTLKIQPAKLEDSAVYLCASSLVVGPGELFFGEGSRLTVL.

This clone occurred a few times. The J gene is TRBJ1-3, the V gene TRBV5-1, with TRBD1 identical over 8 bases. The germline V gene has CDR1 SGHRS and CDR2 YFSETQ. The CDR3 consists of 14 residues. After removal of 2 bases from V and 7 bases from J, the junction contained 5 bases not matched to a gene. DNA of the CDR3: TGCGCCAGCAGCTTACAGGGGGGAGAGAACACCATATATTTT. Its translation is CASSLQGGENTIYF.

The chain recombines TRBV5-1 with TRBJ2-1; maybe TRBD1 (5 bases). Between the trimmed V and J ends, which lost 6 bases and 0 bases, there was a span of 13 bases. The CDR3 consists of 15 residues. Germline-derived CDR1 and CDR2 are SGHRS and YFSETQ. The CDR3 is CASTLWTFSYNEQFF. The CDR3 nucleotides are TGCGCCAGCACCCTATGGACATTCTCCTACAATGAGCAGTTCTTC.

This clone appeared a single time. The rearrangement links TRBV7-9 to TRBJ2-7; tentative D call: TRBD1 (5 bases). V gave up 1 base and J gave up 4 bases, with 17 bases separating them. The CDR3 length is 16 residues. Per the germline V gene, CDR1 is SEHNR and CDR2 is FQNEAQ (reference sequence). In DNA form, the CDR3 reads TGTGCCAGCAGCTTAGACGGAGTTCAGGGCCTATACGAGCAGTACTTC. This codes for CASSLDGVQGLYEQYF.

The CDR3 is CASSLGTHYNEQFF. CDR3 nucleotides: TGCGCCAGCAGCTTAGGGACTCACTACAATGAGCAGTTCTTC. The chain combines TRBV5-1 with TRBJ2-1, with D tentatively TRBD2 (6 bases). The V and J ends lost 2 bases and 3 bases respectively, with 9 bases between them. This CDR3 is 14 amino acids long. The germline V gene has CDR1 SGHRS and CDR2 YFSETQ.

The CDR3 loop reads CASRNPGSNEKLFF. DNA for the CDR3: TGTGCCAGCCGAAACCCAGGGTCTAATGAAAAACTGTTTTTT. The rearrangement uses TRBV27 and TRBJ1-4; D perhaps matches TRBD1 (5 bases). The CDR3 sequence is 14 residues long. CDR1 MNHEY and CDR2 SMNVEV come from the germline V gene (reference sequence). Between the trimmed V and J ends, which lost 8 bases and 3 bases, there was a span of 13 bases.